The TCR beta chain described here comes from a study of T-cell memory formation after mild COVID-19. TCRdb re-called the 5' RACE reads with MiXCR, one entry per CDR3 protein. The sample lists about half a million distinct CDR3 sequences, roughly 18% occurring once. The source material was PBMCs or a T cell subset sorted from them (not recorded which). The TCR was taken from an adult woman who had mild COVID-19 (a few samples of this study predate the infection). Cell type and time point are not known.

The CDR3 coding sequence is TGTGCCAGCAGCCGTAGACAGGTTTTGGATACGCAGTATTTT. It yields the protein CASSRRQVLDTQYF. The chain links TRBV12-3 or TRBV12-4 to TRBJ2-3; possible D gene TRBD1, 6 bases. The V end was cut by 6 bases, the J end by 6 bases, with 16 bases between. This CDR3 is 14 amino acids long.